This TCR beta chain was captured by sequencing in a study of brain T cells in children with intractable seizures. Study observations and caveats: Patients' HCMV serostatus was unknown; virus specificity rests on CDR3 similarity alone.

As to this clone: Its antigen is still unknown.

The sequenced cases were selected for having the highest brain T cell transcript signatures. Before surgery, patients took at least one anti-epileptic drug. Per the germline V gene, CDR1 is MNHEY and CDR2 is SMNVEV (reference sequence). The CDR3 runs 13 residues. Trimming pared 5 bases from V and 1 base from J, leaving 8 bases between. Here immunoSEQ multiplex PCR was the method, and the copy in TCRdb shows in-frame clones only, minus some. The sample has tens of thousands of clones; under 95% are singletons. This rearrangement joins TRBV27 to TRBJ1-1; D not resolved. This sequence originates from a girl aged 2 to 10 with Rasmussen encephalitis and intractable seizures. Sequences were derived from peripheral blood, sampled at surgery. In DNA form, the CDR3 reads TGTGCCAGCAGTCCGGGGTCGAACACTGAAGCTTTCTTT. Protein product: CASSPGSNTEAFF.